This T cell receptor (beta chain) was captured in a study of response to subunit inactivated influenza vaccine. Broader study findings: Few new T cells, the authors suggested, are recruited by each seasonal influenza vaccination.

This clonotype showed up just a few times. Its antigen is not known. TCRdb processed the RT-PCR reads anew with MiXCR; each CDR3 protein has one entry. The sample includes more than 450,000 distinct CDR3 sequences, 12% seen only once; the top ten take about 10%. The germline gives CDR1 DFQATT, CDR2 SNEGSKA (reference sequence). The CDR3 extends over 15 amino acids. After removal of 0 bases from V and 4 bases from J, the junction contained 3 bases not matched to a gene. The material was PBMCs from blood, obtained on the day of vaccination. V gene TRBV20-1 combines with J gene TRBJ2-1; 10 nucleotides line up with TRBD1. This receptor was taken from a man between 45 and 60 years old who received an inactivated influenza vaccine. In DNA, the CDR3 is TGCAGTGCTAGAGATGAGGACAGGGGGTACAATGAGCAGTTCTTC. Translation gives CSARDEDRGYNEQFF.